This is a list of T cell receptor beta chains from one sample in a study of cytomegalovirus exposure and HLA in healthy donors. Sequencing used immunoSEQ multiplex PCR; TCRdb keeps in-frame clones, though not all of them. The listing records about 78,000 clones. Sequenced input: PBMCs. Every receptor here comes from a female donor in good health and CMV-seropositive. The CDR3 runs from the conserved cysteine through the conserved F or W. The D gene is left open where the match is weak.

cdr3_aa | cdr3_nt | j_call | d_call | v_call | cdr3_length
CASSLDSYSNQPQHF | TGCGCCAGCAGCTTGGACAGTTATAGCAATCAGCCCCAGCATTTT | TRBJ1-5 | NA | TRBV5-1 | 15
CASSLGPGGYEQYF | TGTGCCAGCAGCTTGGGGCCAGGGGGGTACGAGCAGTACTTC | TRBJ2-7 | NA | TRBV5-4 | 14
CASSLDFRPNQPQHF | TGTGCCAGCAGTTTGGACTTTAGGCCCAATCAGCCCCAGCATTTT | TRBJ1-5 | NA | TRBV27 | 15
CAPNLRALLYSNQPQHF | TGTGCCCCAAATCTGCGGGCCCTATTATATAGCAATCAGCCCCAGCATTTT | TRBJ1-5 | NA | TRBV15 | 17
CASSLLELDYNEQFF | TGTGCCAGCAGCTTGCTGGAGCTCGACTACAATGAGCAGTTCTTC | TRBJ2-1 | NA | TRBV5-5 | 15
CASNDHRVVTEAFF | TGTGCCAGCAACGACCACAGGGTGGTAACTGAAGCTTTCTTT | TRBJ1-1 | NA | TRBV6-6 | 14
CASSGLRGGQETQYF | TGTGCCAGCAGTGGCCTCCGGGGGGGGCAAGAGACCCAGTACTTC | TRBJ2-5 | TRBD2 | TRBV25-1 | 15
CASSYEWQGTNTEAFF | TGTGCCAGCAGTTACGAATGGCAGGGGACGAACACTGAAGCTTTCTTT | TRBJ1-1 | NA | TRBV6-5 | 16
CASSLGVLSSYEQYF | TGTGCCAGCAGCTTAGGTGTCCTGAGCTCCTACGAGCAGTACTTC | TRBJ2-7 | NA | TRBV7-2 | 15
CASSVTSGSGANVLTF | TGTGCCAGCAGCGTGACTAGTGGCTCTGGGGCCAACGTCCTGACTTTC | TRBJ2-6 | NA | TRBV9 | 16
CASRDQGLGTEAFF | TGTGCCAGTAGAGACCAGGGTTTGGGCACTGAAGCTTTCTTT | TRBJ1-1 | NA | TRBV19 | 14
CASSSLQVRQGKLGLDTQYF | TGTGCCAGCAGTTCCCTTCAGGTTAGGCAAGGCAAGTTGGGCCTAGATACGCAGTATTTT | TRBJ2-3 | NA | TRBV13 | 20
CASRGQPPSYEQYF | TGTGCCAGCAGAGGACAGCCCCCCTCCTACGAGCAGTACTTC | TRBJ2-7 | NA | TRBV28 | 14
CASSQDWARPPSYNEQFF | TGCGCCAGCAGCCAAGATTGGGCCCGGCCCCCCTCCTACAATGAGCAGTTCTTC | TRBJ2-1 | NA | TRBV4-3 | 18
CASSSRNQPTDTQYF | TGTGCCAGCAGTTCGAGGAACCAACCGACAGATACGCAGTATTTT | TRBJ2-3 | NA | TRBV6-1 | 15
CASSLGQGQGTIYF | TGCGCCAGCAGCTTGGGGCAGGGTCAAGGCACCATATATTTT | TRBJ1-3 | NA | TRBV5-1 | 14
CAWGGLVSNTEAFF | TGTGCCTGGGGGGGACTAGTCTCGAACACTGAAGCTTTCTTT | TRBJ1-1 | NA | TRBV30 | 14
CASSPGSGTPDTQYF | TGTGCCAGCAGCCCCGGGAGCGGGACCCCAGATACGCAGTATTTT | TRBJ2-3 | TRBD2 | TRBV9 | 15
CASSLIVGLSQETQYF | TGTGCCAGCAGTTTAATAGTAGGACTAAGTCAAGAGACCCAGTACTTC | TRBJ2-5 | NA | TRBV28 | 16
CASSRESIQGGTEAFF | TGCGCCAGCAGTCGGGAATCGATACAGGGCGGCACTGAAGCTTTCTTT | TRBJ1-1 | NA | TRBV5-1 | 16
CASSLDRGRWTEAFF | TGTGCCAGCAGTTTAGACAGGGGGCGGTGGACTGAAGCTTTCTTT | TRBJ1-1 | TRBD1 | TRBV27 | 15
CASRGQGFTGELFF | TGTGCCAGTAGAGGACAGGGGTTCACCGGGGAGCTGTTTTTT | TRBJ2-2 | TRBD1 | TRBV19 | 14
CASSEYGGNQPQHF | TGCGCCAGCAGTGAATATGGAGGCAATCAGCCCCAGCATTTT | TRBJ1-5 | NA | TRBV10-2 | 14
CASSLVPSGIREQFF | TGTGCCAGCAGCTTAGTGCCTAGCGGGATTAGGGAGCAGTTCTTC | TRBJ2-1 | TRBD2 | TRBV7-2 | 15
CAISETGVADQPQHF | TGTGCCATCAGTGAGACAGGGGTCGCCGATCAGCCCCAGCATTTT | TRBJ1-5 | TRBD1 | TRBV10-3 | 15
CASSLAGRYEQYF | TGCGCCAGCAGCTTGGCTGGCAGGTACGAGCAGTACTTC | TRBJ2-7 | NA | TRBV5-1 | 13
CASSLAGGNQPQHF | TGTGCCAGCAGCTTAGCAGGGGGCAATCAGCCCCAGCATTTT | TRBJ1-5 | NA | TRBV7-6 | 14
CASSPYTGTGRAALHF | TGTGCCAGCAGCCCCTACACCGGGACAGGTCGGGCGGCCCTCCACTTT | TRBJ1-6 | TRBD1 | TRBV7-9 | 16
CATSRDGRVDQPQHF | TGTGCCACCAGCAGAGATGGCAGGGTGGATCAGCCCCAGCATTTT | TRBJ1-5 | NA | TRBV15 | 15
CATHWGTQGYNEQFF | TGTGCCACCCATTGGGGGACTCAAGGGTACAATGAGCAGTTCTTC | TRBJ2-1 | NA | TRBV15 | 15
CASSPREGTEAFF | TGTGCCAGCTCACCCAGGGAAGGCACTGAAGCTTTCTTT | TRBJ1-1 | NA | TRBV18 | 13